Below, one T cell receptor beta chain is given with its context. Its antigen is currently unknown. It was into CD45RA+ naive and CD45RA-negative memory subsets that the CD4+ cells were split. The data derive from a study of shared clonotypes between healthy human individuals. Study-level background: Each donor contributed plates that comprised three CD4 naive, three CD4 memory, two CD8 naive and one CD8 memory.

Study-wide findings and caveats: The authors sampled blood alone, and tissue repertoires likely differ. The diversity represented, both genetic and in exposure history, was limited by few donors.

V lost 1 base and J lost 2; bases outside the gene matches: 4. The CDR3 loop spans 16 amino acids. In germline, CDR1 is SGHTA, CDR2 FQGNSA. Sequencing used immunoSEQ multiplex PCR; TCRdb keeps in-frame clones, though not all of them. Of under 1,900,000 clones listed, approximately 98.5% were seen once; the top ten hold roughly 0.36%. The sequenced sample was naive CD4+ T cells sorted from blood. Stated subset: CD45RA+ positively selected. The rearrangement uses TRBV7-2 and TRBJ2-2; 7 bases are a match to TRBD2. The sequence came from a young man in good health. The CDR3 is CASSLGAGVNTGELFF. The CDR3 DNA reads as TGTGCCAGCAGCTTAGGGGCGGGAGTCAACACCGGGGAGCTGTTTTTT.